This T cell receptor (beta chain) was observed in a study of metastatic and nonmetastatic thyroid tumors. Across the whole study: Across peripheral blood and tumor or nodule tissue samples taken from malignant and benign thyroid patients, the repertoires were compared with one another. Points from the study as a whole: In blood and tumor, TCR beta diversity was reportedly significantly higher in malignant thyroid tumors than in benign nodules.

Per the original methods: A classifier for distant metastasis in papillary thyroid cancer was constructed using CDR3 differences observed across clinicopathological groups. With MiXCR, TCRdb reprocessed the PCR reads. TCRdb's processing, not the study's, gives the V and J calls here. The sample includes roughly 19,000 clones, approximately 22% of them seen just once. This clone is medium-sized in the sample. Its antigen is still unknown. No patient received treatment before thyroid surgery. The receptor comes from a male donor with papillary thyroid cancer or a benign thyroid nodule (not recorded which). Some clones in this sample may be carry-over from other donors' samples. Material for sequencing was tumor tissue.

The CDR3 is CASSSQDGTEQYF. The CDR3 DNA is TGTGCCAGCAGTTCCCAGGACGGTACCGAGCAGTACTTC. V and J are TRBV27 and TRBJ2-7; D is uncertain. Trimming cost V 4 bases and J 6 bases, with 13 bases left between them. This CDR3 is 13 amino acids long. In germline, CDR1 is MNHEY, CDR2 SMNVEV (reference sequence).